One TCR beta chain is described in this entry. This specimen comes from a study of blood T cell repertoires in COVID-19. This table comes from immunoSEQ multiplex PCR, and its TCRdb copy is limited to in-frame clones, with some not included. The profile shows 350,000 to 400,000 clones, about 90% of them singletons. The CDR3 is 15 amino acids. Trimming left V 1 base short and J 4 bases short, with 13 bases between. Germline V gives CDR1 SGHAT, CDR2 FQNNGV. The chain combines TRBV11-2 with TRBJ2-5; tentative D call: TRBD2 (6 bases). Material for sequencing was PBMCs or T cells enriched from blood (not recorded which). The source of this sequence is a woman in her twenties or thirties who had recovered from COVID-19. CDR3 DNA: TGTGCCAGCAGCTTAGGAGGGAGCGGGTCAGAGACCCAGTACTTC. This encodes CASSLGGSGSETQYF. Based on the CDR3 plus reference TRBV11-2 and TRBJ2-5, the full variable domain is EAGVAQSPRYKIIEKRQSVAFWCNPISGHATLYWYQQILGQGPKLLIQFQNNGVVDDSQLPKDRFSAERLKGVDSTLKIQPAKLEDSAVYLCASSLGGSGSETQYFGPGTRLLVL.